This T cell receptor (beta chain) was recorded in a study of blood T cell repertoires in COVID-19. CDR1 and CDR2 from the germline V gene are SGHTA and FQGNSA. The CDR3 covers 15 residues. Trimming cost V 1 base and J 0 bases, with 4 bases left between them. Profiling relied on immunoSEQ multiplex PCR, and the TCRdb table lists in-frame clones only, not all of them. This sample has about 220,000 clones; 84% occur once, and the top ten carry about 9.7%. The sequence was collected from a man in his forties or fifties with active or convalescent COVID-19. Sequencing used peripheral blood. The chain recombines TRBV7-2 with TRBJ1-6; D is ambiguous. The CDR3 DNA is TGTGCCAGCAGCTTAGAGAGCTCCTATAATTCACCCCTCCACTTT. Its translation: CASSLESSYNSPLHF.